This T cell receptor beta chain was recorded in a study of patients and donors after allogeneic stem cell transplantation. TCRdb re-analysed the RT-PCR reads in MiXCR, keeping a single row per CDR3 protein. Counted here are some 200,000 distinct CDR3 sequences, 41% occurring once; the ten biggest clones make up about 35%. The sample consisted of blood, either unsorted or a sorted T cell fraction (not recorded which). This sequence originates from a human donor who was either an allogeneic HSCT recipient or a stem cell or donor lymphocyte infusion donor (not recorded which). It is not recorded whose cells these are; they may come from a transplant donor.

The CDR3 bases are TGCGCCAGCAGCTTTAGCGGACACCCTAGCTCTGGGGCCAACGTCCTGACTTTC. Its protein is CASSFSGHPSSGANVLTF. The chain is built from TRBV5-1 and TRBJ2-6; D is possibly TRBD2 (6 bases). Germline V CDR1 and CDR2: SGHRS, YFSETQ. Trimming shortened V by 2 bases and J by 0 bases, and 15 bases separated the two germline ends. The CDR3 loop spans 18 amino acids.